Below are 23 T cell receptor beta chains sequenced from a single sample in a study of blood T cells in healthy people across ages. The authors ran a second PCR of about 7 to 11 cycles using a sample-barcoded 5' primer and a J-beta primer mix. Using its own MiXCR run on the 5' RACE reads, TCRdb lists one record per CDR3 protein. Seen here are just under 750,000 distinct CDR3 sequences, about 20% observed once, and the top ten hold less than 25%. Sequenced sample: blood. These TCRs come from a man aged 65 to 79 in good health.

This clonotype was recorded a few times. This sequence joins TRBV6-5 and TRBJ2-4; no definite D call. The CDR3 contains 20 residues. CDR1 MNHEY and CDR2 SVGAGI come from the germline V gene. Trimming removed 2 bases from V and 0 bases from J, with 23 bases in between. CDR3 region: CASSYTLGQAPTLAKNIQYF. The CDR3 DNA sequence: TGTGCCAGCAGTTACACCCTCGGGCAGGCCCCGACCTTAGCCAAAAACATTCAGTACTTC.

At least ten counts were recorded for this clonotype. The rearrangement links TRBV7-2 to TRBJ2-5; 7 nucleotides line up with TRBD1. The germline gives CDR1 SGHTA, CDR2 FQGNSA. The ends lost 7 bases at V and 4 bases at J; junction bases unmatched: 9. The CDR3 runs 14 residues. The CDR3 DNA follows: TGTGCCAGCATCTCACAGGGGTTCGCAGAGACCCAGTACTTC. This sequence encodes CASISQGFAETQYF.

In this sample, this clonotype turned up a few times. The CDR3 sequence: CASSLAHTEAFF. The CDR3 nucleotides are TGTGCCAGCAGCTTAGCACACACTGAAGCTTTCTTT. The rearrangement uses TRBV7-9 and TRBJ1-1; D is unclear. Trimming pared 0 bases from V and 3 bases from J, leaving 2 bases between. Germline V CDR1 and CDR2: SEHNR, FQNEAQ (reference sequence). The CDR3 extends over 12 amino acids.

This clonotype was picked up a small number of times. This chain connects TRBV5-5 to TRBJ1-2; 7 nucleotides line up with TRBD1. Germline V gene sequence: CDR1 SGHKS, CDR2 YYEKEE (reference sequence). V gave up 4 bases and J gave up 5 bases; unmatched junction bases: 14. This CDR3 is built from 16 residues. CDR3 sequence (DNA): TGTGCCAGCAGCCCCGATGGACAGGTCGACCGGTATGGCTACACCTTC. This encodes CASSPDGQVDRYGYTF.

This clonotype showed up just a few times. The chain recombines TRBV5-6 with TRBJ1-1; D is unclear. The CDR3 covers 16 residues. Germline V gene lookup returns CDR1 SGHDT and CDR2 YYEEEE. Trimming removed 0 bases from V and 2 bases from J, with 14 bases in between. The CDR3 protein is CASSLVPSTKNTEAFF. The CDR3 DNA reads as TGTGCCAGCAGCTTGGTCCCCTCCACAAAAAACACTGAAGCTTTCTTT.

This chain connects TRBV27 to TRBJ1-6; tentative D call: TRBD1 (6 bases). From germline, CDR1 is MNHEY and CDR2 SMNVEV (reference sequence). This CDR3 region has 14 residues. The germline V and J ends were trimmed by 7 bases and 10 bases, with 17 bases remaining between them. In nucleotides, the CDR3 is TGTGCCAGCAATCCTACAGGGCCCCGATCACCCCTCCACTTT. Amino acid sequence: CASNPTGPRSPLHF.

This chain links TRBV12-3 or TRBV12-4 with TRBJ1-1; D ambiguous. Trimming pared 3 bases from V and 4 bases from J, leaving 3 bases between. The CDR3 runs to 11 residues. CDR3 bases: TGTGCCAGCAGTTTTTTCACTGAAGCTTTCTTT. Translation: CASSFFTEAFF.

The CDR3 bases are TGTGCCAGCAGTACGGACTACAGGGACAATGAGCAGTTCTTC. Translating gives CASSTDYRDNEQFF. This chain uses TRBV6-2 or TRBV6-3 with TRBJ2-1; D might be TRBD1 or TRBD2, each matching 6 bases. Per the germline V gene, CDR1 is MNHEY and CDR2 is SVGEGT. V was cut by 5 bases and J by 5 bases, with 13 bases left in between. The CDR3 is made up of 14 amino acids.

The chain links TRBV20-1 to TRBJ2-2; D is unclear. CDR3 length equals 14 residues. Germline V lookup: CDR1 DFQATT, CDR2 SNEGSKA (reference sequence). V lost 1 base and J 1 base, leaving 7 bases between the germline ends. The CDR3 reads CSARVTRNTGELFF. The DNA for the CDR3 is TGCAGTGCTAGAGTCACGCGGAACACCGGGGAGCTGTTTTTT.

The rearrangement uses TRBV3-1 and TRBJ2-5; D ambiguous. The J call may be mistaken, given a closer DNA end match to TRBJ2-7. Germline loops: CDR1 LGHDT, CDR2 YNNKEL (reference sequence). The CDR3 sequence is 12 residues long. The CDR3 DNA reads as TGTGCCAGCAGTCGCTTCTCCTACGAGCAGTACTTC. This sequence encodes CASSRFSYEQYF.

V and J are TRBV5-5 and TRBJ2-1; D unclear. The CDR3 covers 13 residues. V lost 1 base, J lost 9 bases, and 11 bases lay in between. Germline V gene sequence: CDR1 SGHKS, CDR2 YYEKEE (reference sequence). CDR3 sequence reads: CASSLFDMGEQFF. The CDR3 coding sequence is TGTGCCAGCAGCTTGTTCGATATGGGTGAGCAGTTCTTC.

CDR3 protein: CSVGELGRTNEKLFF. Written as DNA, the CDR3 is TGCAGCGTTGGGGAGTTAGGACGGACTAATGAAAAACTGTTTTTT. V is TRBV29-1 and J is TRBJ1-4, with D uncertain. Per germline, CDR1 SQVTM and CDR2 ANQGSEA. V lost 4 bases, J lost 2 bases, and 14 bases lay in between. This CDR3 comprises 15 residues. Using reference TRBV29-1 and TRBJ1-4 for the parts outside the CDR3, the full variable domain is SAVISQKPSRDICQRGTSLTIQCQVDSQVTMMFWYRQQPGQSLTLIATANQGSEATYESGFVIDKFPISRPNLTFSTLTVSNMSPEDSSIYLCSVGELGRTNEKLFFGSGTQLSVL.

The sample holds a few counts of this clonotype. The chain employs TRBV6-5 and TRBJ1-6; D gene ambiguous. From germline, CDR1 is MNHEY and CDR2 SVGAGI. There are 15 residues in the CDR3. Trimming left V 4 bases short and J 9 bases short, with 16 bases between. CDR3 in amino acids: CASSWASGEGSPLHF. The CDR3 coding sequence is TGTGCCAGCAGTTGGGCGAGTGGGGAGGGTTCACCCCTCCACTTT.

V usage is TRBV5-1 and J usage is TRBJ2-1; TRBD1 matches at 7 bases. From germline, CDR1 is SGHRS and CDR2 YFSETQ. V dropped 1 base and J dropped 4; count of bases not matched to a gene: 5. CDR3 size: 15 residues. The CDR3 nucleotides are TGCGCCAGCAGCTTGTTTGAGGGACAGTACAATGAGCAGTTCTTC. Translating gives CASSLFEGQYNEQFF.

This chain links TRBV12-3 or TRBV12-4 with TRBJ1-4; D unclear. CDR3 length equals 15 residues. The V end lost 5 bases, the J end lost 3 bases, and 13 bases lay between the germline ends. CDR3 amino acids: CASSTGGRPNEKLFF. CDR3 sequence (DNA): TGTGCCAGCAGTACCGGAGGGCGCCCTAATGAAAAACTGTTTTTT.

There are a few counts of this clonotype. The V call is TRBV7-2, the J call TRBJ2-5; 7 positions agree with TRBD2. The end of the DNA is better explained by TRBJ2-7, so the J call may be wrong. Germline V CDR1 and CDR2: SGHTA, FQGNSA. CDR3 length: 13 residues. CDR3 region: CASSFSGGLEQYV. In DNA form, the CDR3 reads TGTGCCAGCAGCTTTTCGGGAGGTCTCGAGCAGTACGTC.

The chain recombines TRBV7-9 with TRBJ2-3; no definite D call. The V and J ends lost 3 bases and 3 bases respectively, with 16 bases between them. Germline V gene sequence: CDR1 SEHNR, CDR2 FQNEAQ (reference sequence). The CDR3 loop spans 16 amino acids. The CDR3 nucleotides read TGTGCCAGCAGCTTCCTCCACGGGCTGGAGACAGATACGCAGTATTTT. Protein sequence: CASSFLHGLETDTQYF.

For the CDR3, the DNA is TGTGCCAGCAGCTTACGGACCTCGGTCCCAGATACGCAGTATTTT. Its protein product is CASSLRTSVPDTQYF. V and J are TRBV7-9 and TRBJ2-3; the D is unclear. The length of the CDR3 is 15 residues. Per germline, CDR1 SEHNR and CDR2 FQNEAQ (reference sequence). Trimming pared 2 bases from V and 4 bases from J, leaving 13 bases between.

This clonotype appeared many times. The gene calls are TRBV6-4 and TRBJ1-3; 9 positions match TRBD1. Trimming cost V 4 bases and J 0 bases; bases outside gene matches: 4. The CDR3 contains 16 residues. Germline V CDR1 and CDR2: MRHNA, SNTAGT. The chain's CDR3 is CASSGTGALSGNTIYF. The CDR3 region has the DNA TGTGCCAGCAGTGGGACAGGGGCCCTCTCTGGAAACACCATATATTTT.

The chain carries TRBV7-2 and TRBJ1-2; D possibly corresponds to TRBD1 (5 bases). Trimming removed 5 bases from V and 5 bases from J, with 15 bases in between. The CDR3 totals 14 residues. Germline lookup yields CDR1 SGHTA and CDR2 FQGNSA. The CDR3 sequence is CASSEGLSLYGYTF. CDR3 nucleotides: TGTGCCAGCAGCGAGGGGTTATCTTTGTATGGCTACACCTTC.

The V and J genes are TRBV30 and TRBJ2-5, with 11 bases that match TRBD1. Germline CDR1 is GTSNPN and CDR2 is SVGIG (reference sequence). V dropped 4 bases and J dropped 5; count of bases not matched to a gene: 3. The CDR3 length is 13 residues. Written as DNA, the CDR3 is TGTGCCTGGAACAGGGACAGGGGGGAGACCCAGTACTTC. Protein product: CAWNRDRGETQYF.

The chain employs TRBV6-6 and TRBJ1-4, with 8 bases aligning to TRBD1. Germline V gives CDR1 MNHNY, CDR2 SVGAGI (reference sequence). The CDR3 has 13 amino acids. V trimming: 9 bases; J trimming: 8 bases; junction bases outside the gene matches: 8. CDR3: CASRDRFTEKLFF. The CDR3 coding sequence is TGTGCCAGTAGGGACAGGTTTACAGAAAAACTGTTTTTT.

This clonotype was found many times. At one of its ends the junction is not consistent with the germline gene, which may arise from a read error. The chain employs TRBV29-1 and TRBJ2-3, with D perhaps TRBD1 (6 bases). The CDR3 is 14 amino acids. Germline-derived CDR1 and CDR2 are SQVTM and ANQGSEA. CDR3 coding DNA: TGCAGCGTTGGACAGGACCCTAGCACAAATACGCAGTATTTT. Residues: CSVGQDPSTNTQYF.